A selection of T cell receptor beta chains follows, all from one sample in a study of blood T cell repertoires in COVID-19. The assay was immunoSEQ multiplex PCR, and TCRdb's table has in-frame clones only and misses some. The sample shows 360,000 or so clones, approximately 89% of them seen only once. The specimen was peripheral blood. These receptors all stem from a woman aged 55-69 years with COVID-19, enrolled during active disease. Both conserved end residues are part of each CDR3. A D gene is named only where the DNA matches it firmly. Expanded clones get a size class; other rows say once, few or many, or leave the size out.

15 . TRBJ2-5 TRBV19 . TGTGCCAGTAGTATAATTTCAGCGGGCGAAAAGACCCAGTACTTC CASSIISAGEKTQYF
16 . TRBJ1-5 TRBV19 . TGTGCCAGTACCGCTCGACAGGAACATAGCAATCAGCCCCAGCATTTT CASTARQEHSNQPQHF
14 . TRBJ2-2 TRBV5-1 . TGCGCCAGCAGCTTCGACACAAACACCGGGGAGCTGTTTTTT CASSFDTNTGELFF
14 . TRBJ1-1 TRBV7-2 . TGTGCCAGCAGCTTAGCTACAGGGTTGACTGAAGCTTTCTTT CASSLATGLTEAFF
13 . TRBJ1-4 TRBV27 . TGTGCCAGCAGTAGAGGGATGAGGGAAAAACTGTTTTTT CASSRGMREKLFF
11 . TRBJ1-2 TRBV2 . TGTGCCAGCGCCCTAGGCTATGGCTACACCTTC CASALGYGYTF
15 . TRBJ1-5 TRBV6-2/TRBV6-3 few TGTGCCAGCAGTCGTCAGACTTATAGCAATCAGCCCCAGCATTTT CASSRQTYSNQPQHF
15 TRBD1 TRBJ2-3 TRBV19 . TGTGCCAGCGGCGACAGGGGATCTAGCACAGATACGCAGTATTTT CASGDRGSSTDTQYF
17 TRBD1 TRBJ2-1 TRBV6-6 . TGTGCCAGCAGTCAAAGACAGGGGGCAACCTCCTACAATGAGCAGTTCTTC CASSQRQGATSYNEQFF
15 TRBD1 TRBJ2-6 TRBV27 few TGTGCCACCCGGACAGGGCTCTCTGGGGCCAACGTCCTGACTTTC CATRTGLSGANVLTF
17 TRBD1 TRBJ1-5 TRBV18 . TGTGCCAGCTCTCCGACAGGGGGAGGCCTGGGCAATCAGCCCCAGCATTTT CASSPTGGGLGNQPQHF
11 . TRBJ1-1 TRBV20-1 . TGCAGTGCTAGAGTTGGGGGGGGAGCTTTCTTT CSARVGGGAFF
15 . TRBJ1-3 TRBV2 . TGTGCCAGCAGCGGGATGACTTGGGTTGGAAACACCATATATTTT CASSGMTWVGNTIYF
13 . TRBJ1-4 TRBV4-1 . TGCGCCAGCAGCCAAGTTAACCGGGAAAAACTGTTTTTT CASSQVNREKLFF
16 . TRBJ2-2 TRBV4-1 . TGCGCCAGCAGCCAAGGACATTCAGGGAACACCGGGGAGCTGTTTTTT CASSQGHSGNTGELFF
16 . TRBJ1-5 TRBV21-1 . TGTGCCAGCAGCCTTCGGACAGGGTATAGCAATCAGCCCCAGCATTTT CASSLRTGYSNQPQHF
17 TRBD1 TRBJ1-2 TRBV27 . TGTGCCAGCAGTTTCCTCCCCGGGACAGGGACTCACTATGGCTACACCTTC CASSFLPGTGTHYGYTF
14 . TRBJ2-7 TRBV19 . TGTGCCAGTAGCCCCGGACAGTTCCCCTACGAGCAGTACTTC CASSPGQFPYEQYF
14 . TRBJ1-1 TRBV6-5 . TGTGCCAGCAGTCGGCGGGATTGGAACACTGAAGCTTTCTTT CASSRRDWNTEAFF
16 TRBD1 TRBJ1-1 TRBV6-5 . TGTGCCAGCAGTTATTCGACAGGGGGCGCGAACACTGAAGCTTTCTTT CASSYSTGGANTEAFF
13 . TRBJ2-1 TRBV5-5 . TGTGCCAGCAGCCCCTACTGGGGGGATGAGCAGTTCTTC CASSPYWGDEQFF
16 . TRBJ1-1 TRBV5-1 . TGCGCCAGCAGGGTCGAAGGCGGGGCACGAAGCACTGAAGCTTTCTTT CASRVEGGARSTEAFF
16 TRBD1 TRBJ1-4 TRBV4-1 . TGCGCCAGCAGCCGGAGCAGGACAGGGGGGAATGAAAAACTGTTTTTT CASSRSRTGGNEKLFF
13 . TRBJ1-1 TRBV18 . TGTGCCAGCTCACCGGGCGAAAACACTGAAGCTTTCTTT CASSPGENTEAFF
12 . TRBJ1-2 TRBV6-5 . TGTGCCAGCAGCTCCACGTCTATGGGCTACACCTTC CASSSTSMGYTF
14 . TRBJ1-1 TRBV5-1 . TGCGCCAGCAGCGCGGACTCCCGGAACACTGAAGCTTTCTTT CASSADSRNTEAFF
11 TRBD1 TRBJ2-3 TRBV29-1 . TGCAGCGTGGACAGGGAGCAAACGCAGTATTTT CSVDREQTQYF
15 TRBD2 TRBJ2-2 TRBV9 . TGTGCCAGCAGCGTAGTCGGGGGGGACACCGGGGAGCTGTTTTTT CASSVVGGDTGELFF
14 . TRBJ2-7 TRBV7-8 once TGTGCCAGCAGCTTTGATCAGGGGCCCTACGAGCAGTACTTC CASSFDQGPYEQYF
18 TRBD1 TRBJ2-2 TRBV18 . TGTGCCAGCTCATCCGGACAGGGGGCTCCGGGGCGTCACGGGGAGCTGTTTTTT CASSSGQGAPGRHGELFF
12 TRBD1 TRBJ1-1 TRBV6-5 . TGTGCCAGCAGATTTTCAGGGGGCGAAGCTTTCTTT CASRFSGGEAFF
14 . TRBJ2-3 TRBV10-1 . TGCGCCAGCAGGGGGGACACGACCACAGATACGCAGTATTTT CASRGDTTTDTQYF
16 . TRBJ1-1 TRBV27 . TGTGCCAGCAGTAATTGGGGGGGCTGGGCGGGCACTGAAGCTTTCTTT CASSNWGGWAGTEAFF
19 TRBD2 TRBJ2-6 TRBV7-2 . TGTGCCAGCAGCCCCGGGACTAGCGGGGGCCTCGGTGGGGCCAACGTCCTGACTTTC CASSPGTSGGLGGANVLTF
16 TRBD2 TRBJ2-5 TRBV11-2 . TGTGCCAGCAGCTTCTTAGCGGGGGGTCCACAAGAGACCCAGTACTTC CASSFLAGGPQETQYF
14 . TRBJ1-1 TRBV9 once TGTGCCAGCAGCGTAGGTTCAGGGGAAGCTGAAGCTTTCTTT CASSVGSGEAEAFF
15 TRBD2 TRBJ2-3 TRBV18 . TGTGCCAGCTCACCGGTCGGGGGGGCCGGAGATACGCAGTATTTT CASSPVGGAGDTQYF
15 . TRBJ1-2 TRBV6-5 . TGTGCCAGCAGGAAAACAGGGATGGTGGACTATGGCTACACCTTC CASRKTGMVDYGYTF